The T cell receptor beta chain described here comes from a study of beta chain features in type 1 diabetes. For the study at large: When patients were set against healthy donors, age, gender and cell yields were similar. Examination spanned around 100,000,000 sorted cells from all samples.

This clone was seen a few times. All of the isolated RNA was reverse transcribed, so expressed TCRB transcripts were sequenced. Using immunoSEQ multiplex PCR, the repertoire was profiled, and TCRdb retains in-frame clones only, with some absent. The sample yields some 360,000 clones, less than 20% seen once. Per the germline V gene, CDR1 is GTSNPN and CDR2 is SVGIG (reference sequence). This CDR3 is 15 amino acids long. The trim removed 0 bases at V and 1 base at J, leaving 3 bases unmatched. The specimen was naive CD4+ T cells from blood. This chain joins TRBV30 and TRBJ2-3; 8 bases map to TRBD1. The receptor was derived from a woman aged 18-35 years in good health. The CDR3 protein is CAWSVRGQGTDTQYF. The CDR3 DNA reads TGTGCCTGGAGTGTACGGGGACAGGGCACAGATACGCAGTATTTT.